This T cell receptor beta chain derives from a study of blood T cell repertoires in COVID-19. Study-level background: Specimens from acute and convalescent COVID-19 originated in the United States, Italy and Spain.

Only a few counts were recorded for this clone. The CDR3 covers 16 residues. V was trimmed by 2 bases and J by 5 bases, leaving 18 bases between them. Germline-derived CDR1 and CDR2 are GTSNPN and SVGIG (reference sequence). Per the original data handling: Amplification from reference gene primers served as the basis for estimated nucleated cell counts. Here immunoSEQ multiplex PCR was the method, and the copy in TCRdb shows in-frame clones only, minus some. V and J calls and clone size come straight from that table; D and trimming were deduced from the DNA. The sample yields 52,000 or so clones, 80% to 85% seen once.

The sequenced sample consisted of peripheral blood. The clonotype originates from a man between 45 and 60 years old with acute or convalescent COVID-19. The rearrangement links TRBV30 to TRBJ1-4; D possibly corresponds to TRBD1 (5 bases). DNA for the CDR3: TGTGCCTGGAGTCCAAAACTGACAGATTTAAATGAAAAACTGTTTTTT. This translates into CAWSPKLTDLNEKLFF.